Below, 18 T cell receptor beta chains from the same sample are listed, as sequenced in a study of OX40 agonist ivuxolimab in advanced cancers. The repertoire was sequenced with immunoSEQ multiplex PCR; TCRdb's copy has only in-frame clones and lacks some. The table records tens of thousands of clones, 85% to 90% of them present only once. The sequencing here drew on CD4+ or CD8+ T cells sorted from blood, taken in a trial of the OX40 agonist ivuxolimab. The receptor set was obtained from an adult with an advanced solid tumor such as melanoma, head and neck, liver or kidney cancer.

The chain links TRBV11-3 to TRBJ2-2, with unresolved D. Germline V CDR1 and CDR2: SGHNT, YENEEA. V gave up 1 base and J gave up 3 bases, with 12 bases separating them. The CDR3 consists of 16 residues. The CDR3 loop is CASSLGQDPDTGELFF. The CDR3 DNA reads TGTGCCAGCAGCTTAGGGCAGGACCCAGACACCGGGGAGCTGTTTTTT.

The chain joins TRBV11-1 to TRBJ2-7; 8 nucleotides line up with TRBD1. V lost 3 bases and J lost 1; bases outside the gene matches: 11. CDR3 length: 17 residues. Germline lookup yields CDR1 SGHAT and CDR2 FQDESV (reference sequence). The CDR3 loop reads CASSLGTGNLLSYEQYF. In DNA form, the CDR3 reads TGTGCCAGCAGCTTGGGGACAGGTAATCTCCTGTCCTACGAGCAGTACTTC.

This chain connects TRBV5-4 to TRBJ2-7, with D uncertain. Trimming shortened V by 4 bases and J by 0 bases, and 11 bases separated the two germline ends. CDR1 is SGHNT, CDR2 YYREEE, per germline (reference sequence). The CDR3 has 14 amino acids. CDR3 bases: TGTGCCAGCAGCCCCCTCAGAAGCTCCTACGAGCAGTACTTC. Encoded protein: CASSPLRSSYEQYF.

CDR3 nucleotides: TGCGCCAGCAGCTTGGTGCAGGACACCGGGGAGCTGTTTTTT. Translated, it gives CASSLVQDTGELFF. The chain carries TRBV5-1 and TRBJ2-2, with D unclear. Germline V lookup: CDR1 SGHRS, CDR2 YFSETQ. This CDR3 comprises 14 residues. With 0 bases removed from V and 3 bases from J, the gap between germline ends came to 6 bases.

This clone has only one observation. The gene calls are TRBV11-3 and TRBJ2-1; 7 bases align to TRBD1. Losses at the gene ends were 2 bases for V and 0 bases for J; bases not matched to a gene: 1. This CDR3 spans 15 amino acids. Germline-derived CDR1 and CDR2 are SGHNT and YENEEA. DNA for the CDR3: TGTGCCAGCAGCTTATACAGGGGCTCCTACAATGAGCAGTTCTTC. This translates into CASSLYRGSYNEQFF.

The chain joins TRBV21-1 to TRBJ2-6; the table's TRBD1 call for D was not verified on the DNA. TRBV21-1 is described as a pseudogene. The CDR3 consists of 20 residues. The DNA for the CDR3 is TGTGCCAGCAGCAAACCCCCGGGGACAGGGGGAGCCTCTGGGGCCAACGTCCTGACTTTC. Protein: CASSKPPGTGGASGANVLTF.

The J gene is TRBJ1-2, the V gene TRBV4-2; the match to TRBD1 covers 9 bases. The CDR3 totals 16 residues. Per the germline V gene, CDR1 is LGHNA and CDR2 is YNFKEQ. J was trimmed by 4 bases and V by 1 base; bases with no gene match: 7. CDR3 amino acids: CASSQGATGGTYGYTF. The DNA for the CDR3 is TGTGCCAGCAGCCAAGGGGCCACAGGGGGCACCTATGGCTACACCTTC.

This chain joins TRBV9 and TRBJ1-1; D is undetermined. Per the germline V gene, CDR1 is SGDLS and CDR2 is YYNGEE. Trimming left V 0 bases short and J 5 bases short, with 8 bases between. The CDR3 is 13 amino acids. CDR3 amino acids: CASSVDSGTEAFF. DNA for the CDR3: TGTGCCAGCAGCGTAGACAGCGGGACTGAAGCTTTCTTT. The full variable domain, rest sourced from reference TRBV9 and TRBJ1-1, is DSGVTQTPKHLITATGQRVTLRCSPRSGDLSVYWYQQSLDQGLQFLIQYYNGEERAKGNILERFSAQQFPDLHSELNLSSLELGDSALYFCASSVDSGTEAFFGQGTRLTVV.

This chain uses TRBV9 with TRBJ2-3, with D uncertain. The CDR3 runs to 13 residues. V gave up 6 bases and J gave up 3 bases, with 11 bases separating them. Germline lookup yields CDR1 SGDLS and CDR2 YYNGEE. The CDR3 nucleotides are TGTGCCAGCAAGGATGGTGGGACAGATACGCAGTATTTT. It codes for CASKDGGTDTQYF.

V is TRBV7-2 and J is TRBJ2-5; no firm D call. Trimming left V 2 bases short and J 4 bases short, with 11 bases between. This CDR3 region has 14 residues. From germline, CDR1 is SGHTA and CDR2 FQGNSA. CDR3 sequence: CASSLSRATETQYF. CDR3 sequence (DNA): TGTGCCAGCAGCTTAAGCCGAGCTACAGAGACCCAGTACTTC.

This clone was seen a handful of times. This chain connects TRBV19 to TRBJ2-3, with D possibly matching TRBD2 (5 bases). CDR1 is LNHDA and CDR2 is SQIVND in the germline V gene (reference sequence). This CDR3 region has 13 residues. V was shortened by 4 bases and J by 2 bases, with 7 bases between the two germline ends. CDR3 in amino acids: CASSNRDTDTQYF. CDR3 nucleotides: TGTGCCAGTAGTAATCGGGACACAGATACGCAGTATTTT.

The table lists this clone with a count of one. The CDR3 here is CASRRDRASSPLHF. In nucleotides, the CDR3 is TGTGCCAGCAGAAGAGACAGGGCTAGCTCACCCCTCCACTTT. The chain combines TRBV9 with TRBJ1-6; the match to TRBD1 covers 7 bases. The length of the CDR3 is 14 residues. V lost 5 bases and J lost 10; bases outside the gene matches: 9. Germline loops: CDR1 SGDLS, CDR2 YYNGEE.

The CDR3 loop reads CASSGSGAHYGYTF. The DNA for the CDR3 is TGTGCCAGCAGTGGATCGGGGGCCCACTATGGCTACACCTTC. The V call is TRBV6-5, the J call TRBJ1-2; maybe TRBD1 (6 bases). The CDR3 is made up of 14 amino acids. Germline V gives CDR1 MNHEY, CDR2 SVGAGI. Trimming removed 5 bases from V and 3 bases from J, with 13 bases in between.

The rearrangement uses TRBV5-4 and TRBJ2-5; 10 bases match TRBD2. Losses at the gene ends were 7 bases for V and 3 bases for J; bases not matched to a gene: 6. Germline assignment: CDR1 SGHNT and CDR2 YYREEE (reference sequence). This CDR3 is built from 14 residues. CDR3 protein: CASSGTSVKETQYF. CDR3 bases: TGTGCCAGCTCCGGGACTAGCGTGAAAGAGACCCAGTACTTC.

The gene calls are TRBV11-3 and TRBJ2-7; 10 nucleotides line up with TRBD1. V dropped 5 bases and J dropped 7; count of bases not matched to a gene: 8. CDR3 length equals 14 residues. Germline V gene data show CDR1 as SGHNT and CDR2 as YENEEA. Written as DNA, the CDR3 is TGTGCCAGCAGCCCAGGGACAGGGGAGGAGGAGCAGTACTTC. Translating it yields CASSPGTGEEEQYF.

The CDR3 DNA is TGTGCCAGCAGTCGCAGGGGGCGGGTCTATGGCTACACCTTC. It specifies CASSRRGRVYGYTF. This chain uses TRBV28 with TRBJ1-2; 8 nucleotides match TRBD1. The CDR3 loop spans 14 amino acids. V was pared by 5 bases and J by 4 bases, with 6 bases of the junction left unmatched. CDR1 and CDR2 from the germline V gene are MDHEN and SYDVKM.

The chain recombines TRBV5-1 with TRBJ2-1; 9 bases are shared with TRBD2. J lost 5 bases, V lost 2 bases, and 5 bases had no gene match. Germline values: CDR1 SGHRS, CDR2 YFSETQ. The CDR3 extends over 15 amino acids. The CDR3 spells CASSFSGRSDNEQFF. DNA for the CDR3: TGCGCCAGCAGCTTTAGCGGGAGATCAGACAATGAGCAGTTCTTC.

The J gene is TRBJ1-4, the V gene TRBV7-9; D may be TRBD1 (5 bases). Between the trimmed V and J ends, which lost 5 bases and 7 bases, there was a span of 23 bases. The CDR3 has 17 amino acids. CDR1 SEHNR and CDR2 FQNEAQ come from the germline V gene (reference sequence). This CDR3 reads CASSPRIAGRWAEKLFF. In DNA form, the CDR3 reads TGTGCCAGCAGCCCGAGAATCGCAGGGAGGTGGGCTGAAAAACTGTTTTTT.